Listed below are T cell receptor beta chains from one sample, sequenced in a study of T cell responses to AZD1222 COVID-19 vaccine. Repertoires were generated with immunoSEQ multiplex PCR, while TCRdb's copy carries only in-frame clones and drops some. The repertoire holds tens of thousands of clones, with approximately 89% as singletons. The sequencing here drew on peripheral blood, taken on day 0 of MenACWY control vaccination. The receptors stem from an adult in good health. Each CDR3 is given with its conserved first and last residue. A D gene is named only where the DNA matches it firmly. The size of a clone is reported for some rows only, either as once, few or many, or as a class for expanded clones.

clone size,D gene,J gene,V gene,CDR3 protein,CDR3 DNA
once,TRBD2,TRBJ2-7,TRBV28,CASSTTSGGAIEQYF,TGTGCCAGCAGTACCACTAGCGGGGGGGCGATTGAGCAGTACTTC
.,TRBD2,TRBJ2-1,TRBV27,CASSLGAGAFNEQFF,TGTGCCAGCAGTCTAGGAGCGGGAGCGTTCAATGAGCAGTTCTTC
.,.,TRBJ1-1,TRBV4-3,CASSQDHRANTEAFF,TGCGCCAGCAGCCAAGATCACAGGGCGAACACTGAAGCTTTCTTT
.,.,TRBJ1-5,TRBV20-1,CSEGSNQPQHF,TGCAGTGAGGGTAGCAATCAGCCCCAGCATTTT
.,.,TRBJ1-1,TRBV29-1,CSVESQVNTEAFF,TGCAGCGTCGAAAGCCAGGTGAACACTGAAGCTTTCTTT
.,.,TRBJ1-2,TRBV6-5,CASRPQGANYGYTF,TGTGCCAGCAGACCACAGGGAGCTAACTATGGCTACACCTTC
.,.,TRBJ1-6,TRBV7-8,CASSLMGAGSSYNSPLHF,TGTGCCAGCAGCCTAATGGGTGCTGGGAGCTCCTATAATTCACCCCTCCACTTT
.,TRBD1,TRBJ1-4,TRBV5-1,CASRRQGSNEKLFF,TGCGCCAGCAGGAGACAGGGGAGTAATGAAAAACTGTTTTTT
.,TRBD2,TRBJ2-2,TRBV27,CASSLLAGVFFRNTGELFF,TGTGCCAGCAGTTTACTAGCGGGAGTTTTTTTTAGGAACACCGGGGAGCTGTTTTTT
.,.,TRBJ1-2,TRBV7-2,CASSESTGYTF,TGTGCCAGCAGCGAGTCTACGGGCTACACCTTC
.,TRBD1,TRBJ1-1,TRBV6-1,CASRPDRGLAEAFF,TGTGCCAGCAGGCCGGACAGGGGGCTCGCTGAAGCTTTCTTT
.,.,TRBJ1-3,TRBV7-2,CASSLTLTGNTIYF,TGTGCCAGCAGCTTAACGTTGACTGGAAACACCATATATTTT
.,.,TRBJ1-5,TRBV2,CASSVREGQPQHF,TGTGCCAGCAGTGTCAGGGAGGGTCAGCCCCAGCATTTT
.,TRBD2,TRBJ2-1,TRBV28,CASSLFGTSRYNEQFF,TGTGCCAGCAGTTTATTTGGGACTAGCCGATACAATGAGCAGTTCTTC
.,TRBD1,TRBJ2-1,TRBV2,CASTLTSGTGNPPGLDEQFF,TGTGCCAGCACCCTTACCTCCGGGACAGGTAACCCGCCGGGATTGGATGAGCAGTTCTTC
.,TRBD2,TRBJ2-2,TRBV11-2,CASSFGRGAGELFF,TGTGCCAGCAGCTTCGGGAGGGGAGCCGGGGAGCTGTTTTTT
.,.,TRBJ2-1,TRBV28,CASQIFAVDEQFF,TGTGCCAGCCAGATTTTTGCGGTTGATGAGCAGTTCTTC
.,.,TRBJ1-5,TRBV19,CASSIDRPTAQHF,TGTGCCAGTAGTATAGATAGGCCGACGGCCCAGCATTTT
few,TRBD2,TRBJ2-7,TRBV4-1,CASSQEPSGYSYEQYF,TGCGCCAGCAGCCAAGAACCTAGCGGATACTCCTACGAGCAGTACTTC
once,TRBD1,TRBJ2-1,TRBV7-8,CASRKTGGRNNEQFF,TGTGCCAGCAGGAAAACAGGGGGTCGGAACAATGAGCAGTTCTTC
.,.,TRBJ2-7,TRBV7-2,CASSLELVSYEQYF,TGTGCCAGCAGCTTAGAACTAGTCTCCTACGAGCAGTACTTC
.,TRBD1,TRBJ1-3,TRBV5-1,CASSETGSGNTIYF,TGCGCCAGCAGCGAGACAGGGTCTGGAAACACCATATATTTT
.,TRBD1,TRBJ1-4,TRBV4-1,CASSQEGQGGEKLFF,TGCGCCAGCAGCCAAGAGGGACAGGGAGGTGAAAAACTGTTTTTT
.,.,TRBJ2-3,TRBV5-6,CASSSNPLSTDTQYF,TGTGCCAGCAGCTCCAACCCCCTAAGCACAGATACGCAGTATTTT
.,.,TRBJ2-3,TRBV5-1,CASSFRQSSTDTQYF,TGCGCCAGCAGCTTTCGACAGAGTAGCACAGATACGCAGTATTTT
once,.,TRBJ1-5,TRBV6-1,CASRTGNDQPQHF,TGTGCCAGCAGAACAGGGAACGATCAGCCCCAGCATTTT
.,.,TRBJ2-5,TRBV29-1,CSVEPGVGETQYF,TGCAGCGTTGAACCAGGGGTGGGAGAGACCCAGTACTTC
.,.,TRBJ1-6,TRBV5-1,CASSLDVLRSPLHF,TGCGCCAGCAGCTTGGATGTGCTAAGGTCACCCCTCCACTTT
.,TRBD2,TRBJ2-1,TRBV11-3,CASSSTTSGRAGEQFF,TGTGCCAGCAGCTCCACGACTAGCGGGAGGGCCGGTGAGCAGTTCTTC
.,.,TRBJ1-2,TRBV7-8,CASSLGVGGYGYTF,TGTGCCAGCAGCTTAGGAGTGGGTGGCTATGGCTACACCTTC
.,.,TRBJ2-3,TRBV5-4,CASSLGGVGTDTQYF,TGTGCCAGCAGCTTGGGGGGGGTTGGCACAGATACGCAGTATTTT
.,TRBD1,TRBJ2-1,TRBV4-2,CASSSRTGVYNEQFF,TGTGCCAGCAGCTCACGGACAGGGGTCTACAATGAGCAGTTCTTC
.,.,TRBJ2-5,TRBV12-3/TRBV12-4,CASSLTGTETQYF,TGTGCCAGCAGTCTTACAGGGACGGAGACCCAGTACTTC
.,.,TRBJ2-2,TRBV15,CATSDPQSANTGELFF,TGTGCCACCAGCGACCCTCAGAGTGCGAACACCGGGGAGCTGTTTTTT
.,TRBD1,TRBJ1-1,TRBV10-1,CASRQGMNTEAFF,TGCGCCAGCAGACAGGGGATGAACACTGAAGCTTTCTTT
.,TRBD1,TRBJ1-5,TRBV28,CASRPFGQGEQPQHF,TGTGCCAGCAGACCTTTCGGACAGGGGGAACAGCCCCAGCATTTT
.,.,TRBJ1-2,TRBV7-9,CASSLPGYGYTF,TGTGCCAGCAGCTTACCCGGCTATGGCTACACCTTC
.,.,TRBJ2-7,TRBV7-8,CASTTSGRRLDEQYF,TGTGCCAGCACCACCTCGGGCAGGAGGCTTGACGAGCAGTACTTC
few,.,TRBJ2-7,TRBV2,CASSAWYQAYEQYF,TGTGCCAGCAGTGCGTGGTATCAAGCCTACGAGCAGTACTTC
.,TRBD1,TRBJ1-2,TRBV2,CASSEAGTEYGYTF,TGTGCCAGCAGTGAAGCCGGGACAGAGTATGGCTACACCTTC
.,.,TRBJ1-3,TRBV28,CASSAQGRGFSGNTIYF,TGTGCCAGCAGTGCACAAGGGAGGGGATTCTCTGGAAACACCATATATTTT
.,.,TRBJ2-7,TRBV3-1/TRBV3-2,CASSQAAGSLLHF,TGTGCCAGCAGCCAAGCTGCAGGAAGCCTATTGCACTTC
.,TRBD1,TRBJ1-2,TRBV19,CASSIARGNYGYTF,TGTGCCAGTAGTATAGCCAGGGGGAACTATGGCTACACCTTC
.,.,TRBJ2-1,TRBV5-5,CASSLDRVSYNEQFF,TGTGCCAGCAGCTTGGATAGGGTATCCTACAATGAGCAGTTCTTC
.,.,TRBJ1-1,TRBV3-1/TRBV3-2,CASSRGTSNTEAFF,TGTGCCAGCAGCCGTGGGACGTCAAACACTGAAGCTTTCTTT
.,TRBD2,TRBJ2-1,TRBV7-2,CASSLRGARLGNNEQFF,TGTGCCAGCAGCTTGCGGGGGGCCCGGTTAGGGAACAATGAGCAGTTCTTC
.,.,TRBJ1-2,TRBV7-2,CASSSGFAGRFSNYGYTF,TGTGCCAGCAGCTCAGGTTTCGCAGGAAGATTTTCTAACTATGGCTACACCTTC
.,.,TRBJ1-1,TRBV19,CASSPIINTEAFF,TGTGCCAGTAGTCCGATAATCAACACTGAAGCTTTCTTT
.,.,TRBJ2-7,TRBV11-3,CASSFGASYEQYF,TGTGCCAGCAGCTTTGGGGCTTCCTACGAGCAGTACTTC
.,TRBD1,TRBJ1-1,TRBV2,CASSEALPGQGVSTEAFF,TGTGCCAGCAGTGAAGCGCTTCCGGGACAGGGCGTGAGCACTGAAGCTTTCTTT
.,.,TRBJ1-4,TRBV11-2,CASSLRASGPNEKLFF,TGTGCCAGCAGCTTAAGGGCGTCAGGGCCTAATGAAAAACTGTTTTTT